The rows below give T cell receptor beta chains drawn from one sample of a study of blood T cell repertoires in COVID-19. Profiled with immunoSEQ multiplex PCR; TCRdb holds only in-frame clones, not every one. The sample includes 250,000 to 300,000 clones, over 75% of them seen just once. The sequenced sample consisted of PBMCs or T cells enriched from blood (not recorded which). These receptors all come from a woman aged 25 to 39 who had recovered from COVID-19. Both conserved end residues are part of each CDR3. D genes are given only for firm matches.

CDR3,DNA,D,V,J
CASSLGENQPQHF,TGTGCCAGCAGTCTCGGGGAGAATCAGCCCCAGCATTTT,NA,TRBV6-6,TRBJ1-5
CASSPMPGQGAGMNTEAFF,TGTGCCAGCAGTCCTATGCCGGGACAGGGGGCAGGAATGAACACTGAAGCTTTCTTT,TRBD1,TRBV28,TRBJ1-1
CASSWGAGGVLYEQFF,TGTGCCAGCAGCTGGGGCGCGGGAGGAGTATTGTATGAGCAGTTCTTC,TRBD2,TRBV5-6,TRBJ2-1
CAISGDRLRSGNTIYF,TGTGCCATCAGTGGGGACAGGCTACGCTCTGGAAACACCATATATTTT,TRBD1,TRBV10-3,TRBJ1-3
CASSYLRPPGQPQHF,TGTGCCAGCAGTTACCTCAGGCCCCCAGGTCAGCCCCAGCATTTT,NA,TRBV6-5,TRBJ1-5
CASRPDSYGYTF,TGTGCCAGCAGACCCGACAGTTATGGCTACACCTTC,NA,TRBV7-9,TRBJ1-2
CAWSTQGAPALWNTEAFF,TGTGCCTGGAGTACACAGGGGGCTCCGGCTTTATGGAACACTGAAGCTTTCTTT,TRBD1,TRBV30,TRBJ1-1
CASSLTLAGEPLSSYNEQFF,TGTGCCAGCAGCTTAACTCTAGCGGGGGAACCCCTCAGCTCCTACAATGAGCAGTTCTTC,TRBD2,TRBV11-3,TRBJ2-1
CASSLVISGEEQYF,TGTGCCAGCAGCTTGGTGATTTCAGGGGAAGAGCAGTACTTC,NA,TRBV7-9,TRBJ2-7
CASSQDPYWLSGGKYEQFF,TGTGCCAGCAGCCAAGACCCATATTGGCTAAGCGGGGGAAAGTATGAGCAGTTCTTC,TRBD2,TRBV3-1/TRBV3-2,TRBJ2-1
CASSELVGAGYNSPLHF,TGTGCCAGCAGTGAATTGGTGGGGGCAGGGTATAATTCACCCCTCCACTTT,NA,TRBV2,TRBJ1-6